What follows describes a single TCR beta chain. Its antigen is as yet unknown. This sample was taken from a study of monozygotic twins with inflammatory bowel disease. TCRdb processed the 5' RACE reads again and assigns one entry to each CDR3 protein, with no DNA. This table holds over 350,000 distinct CDR3 sequences. The study's findings and limits: T cell subtypes that differed could not be told apart. Researchers report that IBD patients shared fewer clonotypes with others than healthy twins, especially amid disease activity.

The CDR3 covers 13 residues. The V gene's germline CDR1 is LNHDA and CDR2 SQIVND (reference sequence). The sequence was obtained from a human donor with ulcerative colitis or Crohn's disease, or a healthy co-twin of an affected twin (not recorded which). Specimen: blood. V usage is TRBV19 and J usage is TRBJ2-1; TCRdb lists TRBD1, though no DNA is available to test this call. The CDR3 sequence is CASSIARANEQFF.